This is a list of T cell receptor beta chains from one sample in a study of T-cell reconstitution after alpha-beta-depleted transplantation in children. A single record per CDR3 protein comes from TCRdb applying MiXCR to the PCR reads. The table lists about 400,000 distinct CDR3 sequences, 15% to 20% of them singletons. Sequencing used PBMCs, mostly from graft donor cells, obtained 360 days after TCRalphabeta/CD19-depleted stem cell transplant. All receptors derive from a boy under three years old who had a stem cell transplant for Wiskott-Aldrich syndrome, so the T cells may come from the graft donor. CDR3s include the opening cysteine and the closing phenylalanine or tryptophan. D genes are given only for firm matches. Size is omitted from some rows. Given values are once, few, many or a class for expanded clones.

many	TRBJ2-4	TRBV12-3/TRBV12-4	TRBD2	TGTGCCAGCAGTTTAGGGAGCGGGAGCGGAAAGAACATTCAGTACTTC	CASSLGSGSGKNIQYF
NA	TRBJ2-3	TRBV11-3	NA	TGTGCCAGCATCGGGAGATACACAGATACGCAGTATTTT	CASIGRYTDTQYF
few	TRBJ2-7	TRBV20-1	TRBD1	TGCAGTGCTAGAGATAAGACAGGGGGGATTGTGAAGCAGTACTTC	CSARDKTGGIVKQYF
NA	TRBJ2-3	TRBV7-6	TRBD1	TGTGCCAGCAGCTTAGACATCGGACAGGCGAGCACAGATACGCAGTATTTT	CASSLDIGQASTDTQYF
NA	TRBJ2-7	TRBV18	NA	TGTGCCAGCTCACCTCTAGGCAGGGGCGATTACGAGCAGTACTTC	CASSPLGRGDYEQYF
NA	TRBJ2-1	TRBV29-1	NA	TGCAGCGTTGAAAGGTTGGCGGCTCCTGGGAATGAGCAGTTCTTC	CSVERLAAPGNEQFF
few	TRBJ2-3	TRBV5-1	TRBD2	TGCGCCAGCAGCCCGTGGATGAGTAGCGGGGGGGCAGATACGCAGTATTTT	CASSPWMSSGGADTQYF
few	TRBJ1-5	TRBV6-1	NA	TGTGCCAGCAGTGAGGGGACCCTTAATCAGCCCCAGCATTTT	CASSEGTLNQPQHF
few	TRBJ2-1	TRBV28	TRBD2	TGTGCCAGCAGTTTCAGCGGGACTAGCGTCTACAATGAGCAGTTCTTC	CASSFSGTSVYNEQFF
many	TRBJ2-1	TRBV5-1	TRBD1	TGCGCCAGCAGCTTGGCCCGAGACAGGGGCGATGAGCAGTTCTTC	CASSLARDRGDEQFF
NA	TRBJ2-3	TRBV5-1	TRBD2	TGCGCCAGCAGCTTGCGGGCGGGAGGGATGACAGATACGCAGTATTTT	CASSLRAGGMTDTQYF
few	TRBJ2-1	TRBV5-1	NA	TGCGCCAGCAGCTTGGAGGGGCGGGGAATCCTGTCCTACAATGAGCAGTTCTTC	CASSLEGRGILSYNEQFF
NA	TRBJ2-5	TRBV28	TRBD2	TGTGCCAGCAGTTTCGAGATAGCGGGGGGCCAAGAGACCCAGTACTTC	CASSFEIAGGQETQYF
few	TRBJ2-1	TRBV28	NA	TGTGCCAGCAGTACCGGGGGGCACAATGAGCAGTTCTTC	CASSTGGHNEQFF
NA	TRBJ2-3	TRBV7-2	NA	TGTGCCAGCAGCTTACGCTCGAGTAGCGGTGATACGCAGTATTTT	CASSLRSSSGDTQYF
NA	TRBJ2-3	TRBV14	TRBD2	TGTGCCAGCAGGCCAGCGGGGAACACAGATACGCAGTATTTT	CASRPAGNTDTQYF
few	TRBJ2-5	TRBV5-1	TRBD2	TGCGCCAGCAGCGTCTCCGGGACTATCCAAGAGACCCAGTACTTC	CASSVSGTIQETQYF
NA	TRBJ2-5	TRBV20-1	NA	TGCAGTGCTAGACCCCAGAGTGAGACCCAGTACTTC	CSARPQSETQYF
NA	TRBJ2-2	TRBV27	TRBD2	TGTGCCAGCACCCGACTAGCGGGAGGGAGGGGGGAGCTGTTTTTT	CASTRLAGGRGELFF
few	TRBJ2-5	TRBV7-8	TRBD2	TGTGCCAGCAGCGCGGGACTAGCGGAGGAGACCCAGTACTTC	CASSAGLAEETQYF
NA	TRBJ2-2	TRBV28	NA	TGTGCCAGCAGTTTTTTAGGCGGGGAGCTGTTTTTT	CASSFLGGELFF
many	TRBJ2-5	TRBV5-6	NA	TGTGCCAGCAGCTTGATTCAAGAGACCCAGTACTTC	CASSLIQETQYF